These T cell receptor beta chains were read from a single sample in a study of neurological immune-mediated disorders. TCRdb independently ran MiXCR on the 5' RACE reads; one entry per CDR3 protein. The repertoire has roughly 10,000 distinct CDR3 sequences, 22% of them found once; the top ten carry approximately 14%. Material for sequencing was CD8+ T cells from blood. The receptors were gathered from a middle-aged woman with multiple sclerosis. CDR3s include the opening cysteine and the closing phenylalanine or tryptophan. D genes are given only for firm matches. Size values are once, few and many counts, or a class for expanded clones, and some rows have none.

clone_size j_call d_call v_call cdr3_nt cdr3_aa
- TRBJ2-7 - TRBV20-1 TGCAGTGCTAGAGATGGAGGGAGTCTGTCCTACGAGCAGTACTTC CSARDGGSLSYEQYF
many TRBJ1-2 TRBD1 TRBV12-3/TRBV12-4 TGTGCCAGCAGTTTGGACAGGAAGTTTGGCTACACCTTC CASSLDRKFGYTF
medium-sized TRBJ1-3 - TRBV20-1 TGCAGTGCCCGCGACGAAAACACCATATATTTT CSARDENTIYF
many TRBJ2-3 - TRBV7-3 TGTGCCAGCAGCTTAGGGCTTCTAGGGGCCCTCAATACGCAGTATTTT CASSLGLLGALNTQYF
medium-sized TRBJ2-2 - TRBV7-2 TGTGCCAGCAGCTACTACACCGGGGAGCTGTTTTTT CASSYYTGELFF
- TRBJ1-6 - TRBV5-1 TGCGCCAGCAGCTCAACGGACGGGGAGAATTCACCCCTCCACTTT CASSSTDGENSPLHF
many TRBJ1-5 - TRBV12-3/TRBV12-4 TGTGCCAGCAGTTGGGGCGCCGGGTCGCAGCCCCAGCATTTT CASSWGAGSQPQHF
many TRBJ2-3 - TRBV2 TGTGCCAGCAGTGATGACAGCTACACAGATACGCAGTATTTT CASSDDSYTDTQYF
many TRBJ2-1 - TRBV5-1 TGCGCCAGCAGCTTCGACCGTTACAATGAGCAGTTCTTC CASSFDRYNEQFF
- TRBJ2-1 TRBD2 TRBV12-3/TRBV12-4 TGTGCCAGCAGTTCTGTCGGGGGGAAAGGCGGTGGGCAGTTCTTC CASSSVGGKGGGQFF
medium-sized TRBJ2-1 - TRBV9 TGTGCCAGCAGCGTAGAAAATGAGCAGTTCTTC CASSVENEQFF
many TRBJ1-2 - TRBV7-9 TGTGCCAGCAGCTTTCTTGAGACCTATGGCTACACCTTC CASSFLETYGYTF
many TRBJ2-7 - TRBV20-1 TGCAGTGCTCCCCCGGTGGAGGGGCCAACCCTCTACGAGCAGTACTTC CSAPPVEGPTLYEQYF
many TRBJ2-3 TRBD1 TRBV3-1 TGTGCCAGCAGAGGACAGGTTAACACAGATACGCAGTATTTT CASRGQVNTDTQYF
- TRBJ2-3 - TRBV28 TGTGCCAGCCCCCCCCGGAGTAGCGCGGCAGATACGCAGTATTTT CASPPRSSAADTQYF
medium-sized TRBJ1-2 - TRBV29-1 TGCAGCGTTGAGGCGAGGGTTCATGGCTACACCTTC CSVEARVHGYTF
medium-sized TRBJ1-2 - TRBV2 TGTGCCAGCAGTGAACTACGGACAGTCTATGGCTACACCTTC CASSELRTVYGYTF
medium-sized TRBJ1-2 - TRBV29-1 TGCAGCGTTACAGCCCAGGCAAGCGGCTACACCTTC CSVTAQASGYTF
- TRBJ1-3 - TRBV20-1 TGCAGTGCTAGAGCATTGTATACGGGAAACACCATATATTTT CSARALYTGNTIYF
few TRBJ2-3 TRBD1 TRBV5-1 TGCGCCAGCAGCTTTCTGACAGGGGGAGACACAGATACGCAGTATTTT CASSFLTGGDTDTQYF
medium-sized TRBJ1-2 - TRBV29-1 TGCAGCGTTGAGGCCATAGGGGGGCTCGGCTACACCTTC CSVEAIGGLGYTF
many TRBJ1-6 - TRBV9 TGTGCCAGCAGCCCCCGTTTGGGGACGAATTCACCCCTCCACTTT CASSPRLGTNSPLHF
- TRBJ2-7 - TRBV20-1 TGCAGTGCTAGTCACCGGGACGGAATATCCTACGAGCAGTACTTC CSASHRDGISYEQYF
- TRBJ2-1 TRBD2 TRBV5-1 TGCGCCAGCAGCCCGGGACTAGCGGGCTACAATGAGCAGTTCTTC CASSPGLAGYNEQFF
medium-sized TRBJ1-1 - TRBV7-9 TGTGCCAGCAGCTTAGAAAGAACTGAAGCTTTCTTT CASSLERTEAFF
medium-sized TRBJ1-1 - TRBV9 TGTGCCAGCAGGTCCCTCACAGGGGAAGCTTTCTTT CASRSLTGEAFF
medium-sized TRBJ2-2 - TRBV12-3/TRBV12-4 TGTGCCAGCAGTTGGGGACTTAACACCGGGGAGCTGTTTTTT CASSWGLNTGELFF
- TRBJ1-1 - TRBV29-1 TGCAGCGCTGGCGAGGGGATCCCCGCTGAAGCTTTCTTT CSAGEGIPAEAFF
many TRBJ2-7 - TRBV5-6 TGTGCCAGCAGCCCTGGGCTGGGATACGAGCAGTACTTC CASSPGLGYEQYF
- TRBJ1-2 TRBD1 TRBV20-1 TGCAGTGCTGCCGCTCCGGGACAGAATTATGGCTACACCTTC CSAAAPGQNYGYTF
many TRBJ2-1 - TRBV7-9 TGTGCCAGCAGCTTAGACGGCTCCTACAATGAGCAGTTCTTC CASSLDGSYNEQFF
many TRBJ2-2 - TRBV21-1 TGTGCCAGCAGCAATGGGACAGCGAACACCGGGGAGCTGTTTTTT CASSNGTANTGELFF
- TRBJ2-3 TRBD2 TRBV5-1 TGCGCCAGCAGCTTGGCCGGACTAGCCGGCACAGATACGCAGTATTTT CASSLAGLAGTDTQYF
medium-sized TRBJ2-7 TRBD2 TRBV20-1 TGCAGTGCTAGAGATCCCCGGGGGGGTTACGAGCAGTACTTC CSARDPRGGYEQYF
many TRBJ1-5 TRBD1 TRBV7-2 TGTGCCAGCAGCCGGCAGACAGGGAATGGGCAGCCCCAGCATTTT CASSRQTGNGQPQHF
many TRBJ2-7 - TRBV12-3/TRBV12-4 TGTGCCAGCAGTTTATCCCCCGCAGGGTACGAGCAGTACTTC CASSLSPAGYEQYF
many TRBJ2-7 - TRBV11-2 TGTGCCAGCAGCTTAGCGGAATTCTCCTACGAGCAGTACTTC CASSLAEFSYEQYF
many TRBJ2-3 TRBD2 TRBV7-9 TGTGCCAGCAGCGAGGTTAGCGGGGGGATCACAGATACGCAGTATTTT CASSEVSGGITDTQYF
medium-sized TRBJ2-5 - TRBV9 TGTGCCAGCAGCGTAACTGATACCCAAGAGACCCAGTACTTC CASSVTDTQETQYF